The subject of this entry is one T cell receptor (beta chain). The entry originates in a study of blood T cell repertoires in COVID-19. About the study: Some COVID-19 samples were acute and others convalescent; all came from the United States, Italy and Spain. T cells, B-cell-depleted T cells, or PBMCs provided the cDNA or gDNA that served as material.

Under the authors' procedure: Nucleated cell counts were estimated from reference gene primer amplification. The data were produced by immunoSEQ multiplex PCR, yet TCRdb's version contains in-frame clones alone and is incomplete. The DNA gave D and trimming, while V, J and clone size come from that table. The sample contains about 210,000 clones, around 85% of which appear only once. CDR1 is MDHEN and CDR2 is SYDVKM in the germline V gene. Trimming removed 9 bases from V and 2 bases from J, with 17 bases in between. This CDR3 has 15 amino acids. The origin of this receptor is a woman in her seventies with acute or convalescent COVID-19. Sequencing was performed on peripheral blood. V usage is TRBV28 and J usage is TRBJ2-1; maybe TRBD2 (6 bases). Here the CDR3 reads CASTIGGATYNEQFF. For the CDR3, the DNA is TGTGCCAGTACGATCGGCGGGGCTACCTACAATGAGCAGTTCTTC. Full variable domain (remainder filled in from reference TRBV28 and TRBJ2-1): DVKVTQSSRYLVKRTGEKVFLECVQDMDHENMFWYRQDPGLGLRLIYFSYDVKMKEKGDIPEGYSVSREKKERFSLILESASTNQTSMYLCASTIGGATYNEQFFGPGTRLTVL.